This record looks at one T cell receptor (beta chain) sequence and its context. This entry comes from a study of blood T cell repertoires in COVID-19. Study in general: Material from acute and convalescent COVID-19 was sourced from the United States, Italy and Spain.

This CDR3 contains 14 residues. Germline V CDR1 and CDR2: SGHAT, FQNNGV. The V end was cut by 5 bases, the J end by 0 bases, with 11 bases between. In the study's own analysis: Estimation of nucleated cell counts was performed using reference gene primer amplification. The method was immunoSEQ multiplex PCR; TCRdb's version includes in-frame clones alone and lacks a portion of them. The V and J calls and the clone size are those of that table, but D and trimming were determined from the DNA. The repertoire consists of about 240,000 clones, with about four fifths occurring once and the leading ten covering around 2%.

The chain recombines TRBV11-2 with TRBJ2-7, with D hard to call. Material: peripheral blood. The sequence came from a man aged 25-45 years who had recovered from COVID-19. The CDR3 sequence: CASSLRRSSYEQYV. The CDR3 DNA reads TGTGCCAGCAGCCTGCGACGGAGCTCCTACGAGCAGTACGTC.